These 32 T cell receptor beta chains were sequenced from one sample in a study of CXCR3-negative and CXCR3-positive naive CD8 T cells. Study findings and constraints: In CXCR3-positive naive cells, the TRB CDR3s were more hydrophobic than in CXCR3-negative naive cells.

5' RACE that incorporated UMI labels was used to prepare the TRB cDNA libraries. TCRdb re-analyzed the 5' RACE reads; it lists each CDR3 protein once, without DNA. This repertoire comprises about 110,000 distinct CDR3 sequences; its ten largest clones make up 0.3% to 0.45%. These receptors' antigens are unknown. Sequenced sample: naive CXCR3+ CD8+ T cells from blood. The subset denotes: CD45RO-CCR7+CD27+CD95- naive CD8+ T cells expressing CXCR3 (TNR3+). These receptors came from a human donor in good health. Some clones in this sample may be carry-over from other donors' samples.

The genes are TRBV19 and TRBJ1-5. This CDR3 spans 13 amino acids. From germline, CDR1 is LNHDA and CDR2 SQIVND (reference sequence). CDR3 region: CASSPPEGVPQHF.

The chain recombines TRBV7-2 with TRBJ2-1; the D gene TCRdb calls, TRBD2, cannot be checked with no DNA. This CDR3 spans 15 amino acids. Per germline, CDR1 SGHTA and CDR2 FQGNSA. The CDR3: CASSPSGGAHNEQFF.

V is TRBV28 and J is TRBJ2-2; with no DNA, the TCRdb D assignment of TRBD2 cannot be verified. Germline CDR1 is MDHEN and CDR2 is SYDVKM. The CDR3 consists of 17 residues. CDR3 sequence reads: CASSLSAGGPNTGELFF.

The V and J genes are TRBV9 and TRBJ2-7; the D call from TCRdb, TRBD2, cannot be confirmed without DNA. CDR3 length: 15 amino acids. Germline-derived CDR1 and CDR2 are SGDLS and YYNGEE. The CDR3 loop reads CASSGALAGDYEQYF.

The chain couples TRBV29-1 to TRBJ2-1; the TCRdb call, TRBD1, lacks DNA for checking. This CDR3 is 12 amino acids long. Looked up from germline, CDR1 is SQVTM and CDR2 is ANQGSEA. CDR3 loop: CSVDGGPNEQFF.

The chain is built from TRBV15 and TRBJ2-5. CDR3 length: 14 residues. The germline V gene encodes CDR1 LNHNV and CDR2 YYDKDF (reference sequence). The CDR3 loop is CATSTGGDQETQYF.

The chain joins TRBV7-3 to TRBJ1-2; TCRdb's D call of TRBD1 is untestable without DNA. Looked up from germline, CDR1 is SGHTA and CDR2 is FQGTGA. The CDR3 spans 15 residues. Here the CDR3 reads CASSLHPGTDYGYTF.

The CDR3 spells CSSRGGGTEAFF. The chain links TRBV29-1 to TRBJ1-1; with no DNA, the TCRdb D assignment of TRBD1 cannot be verified. Germline CDR1 reads SQVTM; CDR2 reads ANQGSEA. CDR3 size: 12 residues.

The genes are TRBV15 and TRBJ1-2; TCRdb's D call of TRBD1 is untestable without DNA. CDR1 is LNHNV and CDR2 is YYDKDF in the germline V gene (reference sequence). This CDR3 region has 15 residues. The CDR3 here is CATSRVSGGYYGYTF.

V gene TRBV5-5 combines with J gene TRBJ2-5; TCRdb's D gene call, TRBD2, goes unchecked for lack of DNA. The CDR3 runs 14 residues. Germline CDR1 reads SGHKS; CDR2 reads YYEKEE (reference sequence). CDR3 loop: CASSLAGIGETQYF. The full variable domain, its missing parts supplied by reference TRBV5-5 and TRBJ2-5, is DAGVTQSPTHLIKTRGQQVTLRCSPISGHKSVSWYQQVLGQGPQFIFQYYEKEERGRGNFPDRFSARQFPNYSSELNVNALLLGDSALYLCASSLAGIGETQYFGPGTRLLVL.

The chain couples TRBV2 to TRBJ1-1; TCRdb names TRBD1, which stays unverified in the absence of DNA. Germline values: CDR1 SNHLY, CDR2 FYNNEI. The CDR3 extends over 13 amino acids. The CDR3 here is CASSEDSRTEAFF.

The genes are TRBV28 and TRBJ2-1; TCRdb reports TRBD2, a call that lacks DNA to check it against. Germline loops: CDR1 MDHEN, CDR2 SYDVKM. CDR3 length equals 13 residues. The chain's CDR3 is CASSGRLAWVGFF.

J is TRBJ2-3 and V is TRBV28; as DNA is missing, the TRBD1 call by TCRdb cannot be tested. Germline V lookup: CDR1 MDHEN, CDR2 SYDVKM. The CDR3 is 14 residues long. This CDR3 reads CASSLEGVRDTQYF. Complete variable domain (other parts from reference TRBV28 and TRBJ2-3): DVKVTQSSRYLVKRTGEKVFLECVQDMDHENMFWYRQDPGLGLRLIYFSYDVKMKEKGDIPEGYSVSREKKERFSLILESASTNQTSMYLCASSLEGVRDTQYFGPGTRLTVL.

This chain connects TRBV10-3 to TRBJ2-7; there is no DNA to check the TCRdb D call of TRBD2. The CDR3 is 14 residues long. Per germline, CDR1 ENHRY and CDR2 SYGVKD. The CDR3 protein is CAISGLAGVEEQYF.

The genes are TRBV13 and TRBJ2-7. Germline V gene lookup returns CDR1 PRHDT and CDR2 FYEKMQ (reference sequence). The CDR3 is 13 residues long. This chain's CDR3 is CASSTRVGSWQYF.

V usage is TRBV2 and J usage is TRBJ2-3; the TCRdb D gene call, TRBD1, has no DNA to confirm it. The CDR3 contains 16 residues. Per the germline V gene, CDR1 is SNHLY and CDR2 is FYNNEI. The CDR3: CASSENTGGPVDTQYF. The variable domain in full, with the rest retrieved from reference TRBV2 and TRBJ2-3, is EPEVTQTPSHQVTQMGQEVILRCVPISNHLYFYWYRQILGQKVEFLVSFYNNEISEKSEIFDDQFSVERPDGSNFTLKIRSTKLEDSAMYFCASSENTGGPVDTQYFGPGTRLTVL.

The genes are TRBV12-3 or TRBV12-4 and TRBJ1-2; TCRdb's D gene call, TRBD1, goes unchecked for lack of DNA. The CDR3 is 13 amino acids. The CDR3 sequence is CASSNPTGTGYTF.

This chain uses TRBV14 with TRBJ2-7; the TCRdb D gene call, TRBD2, has no DNA to confirm it. The CDR3 runs to 14 residues. The germline CDR1 and CDR2 sequences are SGHDN and FVKESK. The CDR3 sequence is CASSPLGTYYEQYF.

The chain combines TRBV3-1 with TRBJ2-1; TCRdb designates TRBD2, a call that cannot be tested without DNA. The germline gives CDR1 LGHDT, CDR2 YNNKEL (reference sequence). The CDR3 has 15 residues. The CDR3 loop reads CASSQDPSGGGEQFF.

V gene TRBV4-1 combines with J gene TRBJ2-7; TCRdb's D gene call, TRBD1, goes unchecked for lack of DNA. The CDR3 runs 16 residues. Germline lookup yields CDR1 MGHRA and CDR2 YSYEKL. CDR3 sequence reads: CASSQDSGRGFYEQYF.

The chain is built from TRBV6-5 and TRBJ2-7. The CDR3 has 13 amino acids. Germline V gene sequence: CDR1 MNHEY, CDR2 SVGAGI. The CDR3 reads CASSYSRTLEQYF.

The chain joins TRBV7-9 to TRBJ1-1. The CDR3 runs to 13 residues. CDR1 and CDR2 (germline): SEHNR, FQNEAQ (reference sequence). The CDR3: CASSFRTDTEAFF.

The chain joins TRBV6-4 to TRBJ2-7; the D gene TCRdb calls, TRBD2, cannot be checked with no DNA. Germline assignment: CDR1 MRHNA and CDR2 SNTAGT. The CDR3 covers 15 residues. CDR3 residues: CASSLLAGSDYEQYF.

This chain uses TRBV15 with TRBJ2-5. Germline CDR1 is LNHNV and CDR2 is YYDKDF (reference sequence). The CDR3 covers 13 residues. The CDR3 region is CATSRAAQETQYF.

V is TRBV20-1 and J is TRBJ2-3; the D gene TCRdb calls, TRBD1, cannot be checked with no DNA. Germline V gives CDR1 DFQATT, CDR2 SNEGSKA (reference sequence). The CDR3 is made up of 16 amino acids. CDR3 residues: CSARGWLQDSTDTQYF.

This chain links TRBV6-5 with TRBJ1-5; the D gene TCRdb calls, TRBD1, cannot be checked with no DNA. This CDR3 spans 15 amino acids. Germline CDR1 reads MNHEY; CDR2 reads SVGAGI. The CDR3 sequence is CASSLSGGGNQPQHF.

The chain has TRBV9 and TRBJ2-7; the TCRdb D gene call, TRBD2, has no DNA to confirm it. The CDR3 spans 12 residues. Germline values: CDR1 SGDLS, CDR2 YYNGEE. The CDR3 spells CASSPSGDEQYF.

The gene calls are TRBV29-1 and TRBJ1-2; the TCRdb D gene call, TRBD1, has no DNA to confirm it. CDR3 length: 16 residues. Per germline, CDR1 SQVTM and CDR2 ANQGSEA. The CDR3 reads CSVPRDGGYGSRGYTF.

V gene TRBV10-1 combines with J gene TRBJ1-1. Germline lookup yields CDR1 WNHNN and CDR2 SYGVQD (reference sequence). This CDR3 has 14 amino acids. This chain's CDR3 is CASSEREGSDEAFF.

The V and J genes are TRBV7-9 and TRBJ1-5; with no DNA, the TCRdb D assignment of TRBD1 cannot be verified. Germline CDR1 and CDR2: SEHNR and FQNEAQ (reference sequence). CDR3 length equals 15 residues. The CDR3 loop reads CASSLGGSSNQPQHF.

This chain connects TRBV6-6 to TRBJ2-6. The CDR3 runs 15 residues. The V gene's germline CDR1 is MNHNY and CDR2 SVGAGI (reference sequence). CDR3 sequence reads: CASMALSSGANVLTF.

The J gene is TRBJ2-5, the V gene TRBV11-3; with no DNA, the TCRdb D assignment of TRBD2 cannot be verified. This CDR3 has 14 residues. CDR1 SGHNT and CDR2 YENEEA come from the germline V gene. The CDR3 here is CASSLSGTQETQYF.